These 26 T cell receptor beta chains share one sample of origin, sequenced in a study of T cell responses to AZD1222 COVID-19 vaccine (dated by TCRdb to about 2021). The time point label here, explained by the study, means: baseline before first vaccination. Library prep was done by the immunoSEQ multiplex PCR assay. TCRdb mirrors the immuneACCESS table, restricted to in-frame sequences. Some clones are absent from its copies; in checked studies, under half trace to an unresolved V gene, and the reason for the others is unknown. Counted in this sample were about 150,000 clones; roughly 92% of them appeared once. 1.5% to 2% of the sample is in the top ten clones. The sample consisted of peripheral blood, taken on day 0 of AZD1222 vaccination. The receptor source for this set is an adult in good health.

This CDR3 reads CASGLAGLGSYNEQFF. The CDR3 DNA reads as TGTGCCAGCGGCCTTGCTGGACTAGGCTCCTACAATGAGCAGTTCTTC. The gene calls are TRBV7-4 and TRBJ2-1, with 7 bases aligning to TRBD2. This CDR3 spans 16 amino acids. Germline CDR1 reads SGHVT; CDR2 reads SQSDAQ. The V segment lost 8 bases and the J segment 0 bases; nucleotides outside the gene matches: 10.

V gene TRBV7-9 combines with J gene TRBJ2-3; D is perhaps TRBD2 (5 bases). Germline CDR1 and CDR2: SEHNR and FQNEAQ (reference sequence). Trimming removed 1 base at V and 0 bases at J, with 11 bases between. The CDR3 length is 16 residues. The CDR3 spells CASSLDGGRSTDTQYF. The CDR3 coding sequence is TGTGCCAGCAGCTTAGATGGAGGCCGTAGCACAGATACGCAGTATTTT. The complete variable domain, with remaining parts taken from reference TRBV7-9 and TRBJ2-3, reads DTGVSQNPRHKITKRGQNVTFRCDPISEHNRLYWYRQTLGQGPEFLTYFQNEAQLEKSRLLSDRFSAERPKGSFSTLEIQRTEQGDSAMYLCASSLDGGRSTDTQYFGPGTRLTVL.

The V call is TRBV19, the J call TRBJ1-6; D not resolved. This CDR3 spans 14 amino acids. Trimming cost V 5 bases and J 8 bases, with 13 bases left between them. Germline CDR1 is LNHDA and CDR2 is SQIVND (reference sequence). The DNA of the CDR3 is TGTGCCAGTAGTTCGACATTTCCCGATTCACCCCTCCACTTT. Translated: CASSSTFPDSPLHF.

The chain employs TRBV6-5 and TRBJ2-7; D possibly matches TRBD1 or TRBD2 (7 bases each). V lost 7 bases to trimming and J lost 5 bases, with 21 bases between them. From germline, CDR1 is MNHEY and CDR2 SVGAGI. The CDR3 totals 15 residues. This chain's CDR3 is CASTRSRGDSNEQYF. DNA of the CDR3: TGTGCCAGCACCCGAAGTCGGGGGGACAGCAACGAGCAGTACTTC.

The chain carries TRBV11-1 and TRBJ2-3; 8 bases agree with TRBD1. The CDR3 contains 14 residues. Trimming cost V 4 bases and J 5 bases; bases outside gene matches: 5. The germline V gene encodes CDR1 SGHAT and CDR2 FQDESV (reference sequence). CDR3 region: CASSSRQGIDTQYF. The CDR3 region has the DNA TGTGCCAGCAGCTCCCGACAGGGGATAGATACGCAGTATTTT. The full variable domain, completed using reference TRBV11-1 and TRBJ2-3, is EAEVAQSPRYKITEKSQAVAFWCDPISGHATLYWYRQILGQGPELLVQFQDESVVDDSQLPKDRFSAERLKGVDSTLKIQPAELGDSAMYLCASSSRQGIDTQYFGPGTRLTVL.

J is TRBJ2-5 and V is TRBV9; D gene unclear. Per germline, CDR1 SGDLS and CDR2 YYNGEE. V lost 0 bases to trimming and J lost 0 bases, with 6 bases between them. The CDR3 is made up of 14 amino acids. The CDR3 region has the DNA TGTGCCAGCAGCGTAGGCCCAGACCAAGAGACCCAGTACTTC. Translation gives CASSVGPDQETQYF. The variable domain in full, with the rest retrieved from reference TRBV9 and TRBJ2-5, is DSGVTQTPKHLITATGQRVTLRCSPRSGDLSVYWYQQSLDQGLQFLIQYYNGEERAKGNILERFSAQQFPDLHSELNLSSLELGDSALYFCASSVGPDQETQYFGPGTRLLVL.

This sequence joins TRBV2 and TRBJ2-5; 11 bases are shared with TRBD2. The junction had 8 bases not matched to a gene; V was cut back by 10 bases and J by 7 bases. This CDR3 comprises 13 residues. From germline, CDR1 is SNHLY and CDR2 FYNNEI. The CDR3 DNA reads as TGTGCCATCACGAAGCTAGCGGGGGGGACCCAGTACTTC. Protein sequence: CAITKLAGGTQYF.

This clone was counted once. The chain recombines TRBV3-1 (or the pseudogene TRBV3-2) with TRBJ2-2; D might be TRBD2 (5 bases). Trimming removed 6 bases from V and 5 bases from J, with 10 bases in between. Per the germline V gene, CDR1 is LGHDT and CDR2 is YNNKEL (reference sequence). The length of the CDR3 is 13 residues. The CDR3 DNA is TGTGCCAGCAGTCTCTCGGGGACCGGGGAGCTGTTTTTT. Amino acid sequence: CASSLSGTGELFF.

The table lists this clone with a count of one. V usage is TRBV5-6 and J usage is TRBJ2-2, with D unresolved. The CDR3 has 16 amino acids. CDR1 and CDR2 (germline): SGHDT, YYEEEE. V gave up 4 bases and J gave up 4 bases, with 17 bases separating them. The CDR3 sequence is CASSGSARAPTGELFF. The DNA of the CDR3 is TGTGCCAGCAGCGGTTCGGCACGGGCCCCCACCGGGGAGCTGTTTTTT.

The chain recombines TRBV4-2 with TRBJ1-2, with D possibly TRBD1 on 6 matching bases. CDR3 length: 14 amino acids. CDR1 LGHNA and CDR2 YNFKEQ come from the germline V gene. With 0 bases removed from V and 5 bases from J, the gap between germline ends came to 10 bases. CDR3 bases: TGTGCCAGCAGCCAAGATAGGGGACAATATGGCTACACCTTC. Protein product: CASSQDRGQYGYTF.

This chain connects TRBV12-5 to TRBJ1-2; D is undetermined. Per germline, CDR1 LGHNT and CDR2 FRNRAP. This CDR3 is 10 amino acids long. The germline V and J ends were trimmed by 6 bases and 5 bases, with 4 bases remaining between them. As DNA, the CDR3 is TGTGCTAGTGGCGTATATGGCTACACCTTC. Translated: CASGVYGYTF.

This clone was observed a handful of times. This chain connects TRBV7-9 to TRBJ1-1; D is possibly TRBD1 (6 bases). Germline-derived CDR1 and CDR2 are SEHNR and FQNEAQ (reference sequence). V lost 2 bases to trimming and J lost 5 bases, with 12 bases between them. This CDR3 is built from 14 residues. The CDR3 sequence is CASSLTRGVTEAFF. DNA for the CDR3: TGTGCCAGCAGCTTAACCAGGGGAGTTACTGAAGCTTTCTTT.

This chain joins TRBV2 and TRBJ2-3, with 8 positions matching TRBD2. The trim removed 4 bases at V and 7 bases at J, leaving 13 bases unmatched. Per the germline V gene, CDR1 is SNHLY and CDR2 is FYNNEI. The CDR3 spans 16 residues. CDR3 loop: CASSVERSGSSNTQYF. In DNA, the CDR3 is TGTGCCAGCAGTGTTGAGAGGAGCGGGAGTTCGAATACGCAGTATTTT.

The chain couples TRBV2 to TRBJ2-2; TRBD1 matches at 10 bases. Per the germline V gene, CDR1 is SNHLY and CDR2 is FYNNEI. With 7 bases clipped from V and 4 bases from J, the junction kept 12 bases outside the gene matches. This CDR3 is 17 amino acids long. This CDR3 reads CASKSGWDRGITGELFF. The CDR3 DNA reads as TGTGCCAGCAAGAGTGGCTGGGACAGGGGCATCACCGGGGAGCTGTTTTTT.

CDR3 in DNA: TGCGCCAGCAGCCAAGTTACCGGATTATTCTCCTACAATGAGCAGTTCTTC. It encodes CASSQVTGLFSYNEQFF. The V and J genes are TRBV4-1 and TRBJ2-1; D unresolved. The CDR3 sequence is 17 residues long. Germline CDR1 and CDR2: MGHRA and YSYEKL. Deletions cut 1 base from V and 0 bases from J, with 13 bases between.

This clone was counted once. The chain links TRBV5-5 to TRBJ2-7, with 11 nucleotides matching TRBD1. The CDR3 is 17 residues long. Looked up from germline, CDR1 is SGHKS and CDR2 is YYEKEE (reference sequence). Unmatched junction bases numbered 10, after V lost 2 bases and J lost 3 bases. In DNA form, the CDR3 reads TGTGCCAGCAGCTTCCCACAGGGACAGGGGGGATTCTACGAGCAGTACTTC. This gives the protein CASSFPQGQGGFYEQYF.

J is TRBJ1-2 and V is TRBV5-1; D might be TRBD1 (5 bases). Germline assignment: CDR1 SGHRS and CDR2 YFSETQ. V shed 0 bases and J shed 4 bases, with 7 bases lying between them. The CDR3 spans 13 residues. CDR3 residues: CASSLVGGYGYTF. The CDR3, as DNA: TGCGCCAGCAGCTTGGTCGGGGGCTATGGCTACACCTTC.

The chain recombines TRBV5-5 with TRBJ1-1, with 9 bases that match TRBD1. The V gene's germline CDR1 is SGHKS and CDR2 YYEKEE (reference sequence). The CDR3 length is 14 residues. J was trimmed by 7 bases and V by 2 bases; bases with no gene match: 6. Here the CDR3 reads CASSLQGAMDEAFF. Here the CDR3 DNA reads TGTGCCAGCAGCTTACAGGGGGCGATGGATGAAGCTTTCTTT.

V and J are TRBV6-4 and TRBJ2-7; 8 bases line up with TRBD2. The CDR3 extends over 17 amino acids. Germline values: CDR1 MRHNA, CDR2 SNTAGT. V lost 1 base to trimming and J lost 3 bases; unmatched junction nucleotides: 11. The CDR3 DNA follows: TGTGCCAGCAGTGACTTGGTTATTAGCGGGGCATACTACGAGCAGTACTTC. The encoded protein is CASSDLVISGAYYEQYF.

The V gene is TRBV7-2, the J gene TRBJ1-2; the match to TRBD1 covers 12 bases. Germline CDR1 is SGHTA and CDR2 is FQGNSA. This CDR3 contains 15 residues. V gave up 4 bases and J gave up 6 bases; unmatched junction bases: 6. The CDR3 sequence is CASSSRGQGADGYTF. The DNA of the CDR3 is TGTGCCAGCAGCTCGAGGGGACAGGGGGCGGATGGCTACACCTTC.

The genes are TRBV2 and TRBJ1-4; 10 positions match TRBD1. This CDR3 has 16 amino acids. The J segment lost 3 bases and the V segment lost 5 bases, leaving 6 bases of the junction unmatched. The germline gives CDR1 SNHLY, CDR2 FYNNEI. CDR3 coding DNA: TGTGCCAGCAGTCAACGCGGGACAGGGGCTAATGAAAAACTGTTTTTT. This encodes CASSQRGTGANEKLFF.

This clone was seen once. The rearrangement joins TRBV4-2 to TRBJ1-2, with D tentatively TRBD1 (6 bases). This CDR3 region has 15 residues. Looked up from germline, CDR1 is LGHNA and CDR2 is YNFKEQ. The V gene lost 0 bases and the J gene lost 4 bases, with 12 bases spanning the gap. The CDR3 DNA reads TGTGCCAGCAGCCAAGATACAGGCAGGGGCTATGGCTACACCTTC. Translating gives CASSQDTGRGYGYTF.

In its sample, this clone was seen once. The chain links TRBV5-1 to TRBJ1-1; D is possibly TRBD1 (5 bases). V lost 4 bases, J lost 2 bases, and 12 bases lay in between. The germline gives CDR1 SGHRS, CDR2 YFSETQ. CDR3 length: 14 amino acids. The CDR3 protein is CASSMGPSNTEAFF. CDR3 DNA sequence: TGCGCCAGCAGCATGGGACCTTCTAACACTGAAGCTTTCTTT.

The V call is TRBV4-2, the J call TRBJ1-1; tentative D call: TRBD1 (6 bases). This CDR3 has 17 residues. Germline values: CDR1 LGHNA, CDR2 YNFKEQ. V lost 1 base, J lost 3 bases, and 18 bases lay in between. CDR3 nucleotide sequence: TGTGCCAGCAGCCAAGCCTCCCACAGGGAAGTGTACACTGAAGCTTTCTTT. The encoded protein is CASSQASHREVYTEAFF.

The gene calls are TRBV14 and TRBJ1-3; 7 positions agree with TRBD1. The CDR3 covers 14 residues. Germline values: CDR1 SGHDN, CDR2 FVKESK. With V trimmed by 5 bases and J by 3 bases, 4 bases remained unmatched. CDR3 amino acids: CASSYRQGGNTIYF. CDR3 coding DNA: TGTGCCAGCAGCTACCGACAGGGTGGAAACACCATATATTTT.

This sequence joins TRBV27 and TRBJ2-1; the D is unclear. Deletions cut 6 bases from V and 9 bases from J, with 21 bases between. The CDR3 is 15 amino acids. CDR1 is MNHEY, CDR2 SMNVEV, per germline (reference sequence). The CDR3 region is CASSLESPRATEQFF. CDR3 in DNA: TGTGCCAGCAGCTTAGAATCCCCTAGGGCCACTGAGCAGTTCTTC.